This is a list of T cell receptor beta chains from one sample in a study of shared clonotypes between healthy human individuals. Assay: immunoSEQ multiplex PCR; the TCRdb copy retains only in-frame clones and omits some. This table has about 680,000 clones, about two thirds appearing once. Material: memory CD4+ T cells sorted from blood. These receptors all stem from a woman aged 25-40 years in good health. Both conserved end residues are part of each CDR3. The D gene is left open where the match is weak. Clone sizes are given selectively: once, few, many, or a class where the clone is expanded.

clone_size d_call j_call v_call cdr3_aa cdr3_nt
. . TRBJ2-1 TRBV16 CASSRRQRGSGEQFF TGTGCCAGCAGTCGAAGGCAAAGGGGGTCGGGTGAGCAGTTCTTC
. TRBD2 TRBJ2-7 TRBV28 CASSWTSGSRSYEQYF TGTGCCAGCAGTTGGACTAGCGGGAGTCGCTCCTACGAGCAGTACTTC
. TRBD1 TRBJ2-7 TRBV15 CATSPLDRGSYEQYF TGTGCCACCAGTCCCCTGGACAGGGGGTCCTACGAGCAGTACTTC
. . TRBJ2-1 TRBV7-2 CASSLEFLNNEQFF TGTGCCAGCAGCTTAGAATTCCTGAACAATGAGCAGTTCTTC
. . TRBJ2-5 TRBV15 CATSRDWDIGETQYF TGTGCCACCAGCAGAGATTGGGACATCGGAGAGACCCAGTACTTC
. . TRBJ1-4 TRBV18 CASSPPGTNIEKLFF TGTGCCAGCTCACCGCCCGGGACAAACATAGAAAAACTGTTTTTT
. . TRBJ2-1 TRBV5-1 CASSMFNEQFF TGCGCCAGCAGCATGTTCAATGAGCAGTTCTTC
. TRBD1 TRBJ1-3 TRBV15 CATSSGTGAGNTIYF TGTGCCACCAGCAGCGGGACAGGGGCCGGAAACACCATATATTTT
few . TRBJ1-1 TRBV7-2 CASSAQGDTEAFF TGTGCCAGCAGCGCACAGGGAGACACTGAAGCTTTCTTT
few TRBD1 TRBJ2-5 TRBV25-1 CASSERTGAETQYF TGTGCCAGCAGTGAAAGGACAGGGGCAGAGACCCAGTACTTC
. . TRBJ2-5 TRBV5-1 CASSRSDQETQYF TGCGCCAGCAGCCGATCGGATCAAGAGACCCAGTACTTC
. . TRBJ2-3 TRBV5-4 CASSFKGDTDTQYF TGTGCCAGCAGCTTTAAGGGGGACACAGATACGCAGTATTTT
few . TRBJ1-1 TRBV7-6 CASSQGNTEAFF TGTGCCAGCAGCCAAGGGAACACTGAAGCTTTCTTT
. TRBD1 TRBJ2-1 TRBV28 CASSGQGQSPRRYEQFF TGTGCCAGCAGCGGACAGGGACAGTCCCCTAGGAGGTATGAGCAGTTCTTC
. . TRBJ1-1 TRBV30 CAWSVEGYTEAFF TGTGCCTGGAGTGTGGAGGGGTACACTGAAGCTTTCTTT
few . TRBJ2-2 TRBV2 CASSGRGGFTGELFF TGTGCCAGCAGTGGCAGGGGGGGTTTCACCGGGGAGCTGTTTTTT
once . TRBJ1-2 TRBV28 CASLRRDGSYGYTF TGTGCCAGCCTAAGGCGGGACGGCTCCTATGGCTACACCTTC
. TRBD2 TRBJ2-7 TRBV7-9 CASSFGTSGNNEQYF TGTGCCAGCAGCTTTGGGACTAGCGGGAATAACGAGCAGTACTTC
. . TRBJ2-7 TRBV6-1 CASSHTGYEQYF TGTGCCAGCAGCCACACAGGCTACGAGCAGTACTTC
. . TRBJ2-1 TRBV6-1 CASSPPGRSYNEQFF TGTGCCAGCAGCCCCCCAGGGAGGTCCTACAATGAGCAGTTCTTC
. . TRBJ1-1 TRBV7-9 CATQGRMNTEAFF TGTGCCACTCAGGGGCGCATGAACACTGAAGCTTTCTTT
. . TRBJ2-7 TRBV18 CASSPRSPGTVYEQYF TGTGCCAGCTCACCACGTTCTCCCGGGACGGTCTACGAGCAGTACTTC
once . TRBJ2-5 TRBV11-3 CASSLGSGWTQYF TGTGCCAGCAGCTTAGGGTCCGGCTGGACCCAGTACTTC
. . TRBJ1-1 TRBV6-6 CASSLVNTEAFF TGTGCCAGCAGTTTAGTGAACACTGAAGCTTTCTTT
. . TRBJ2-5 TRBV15 CATSRDLGYQETQYF TGTGCCACCAGCAGAGATCTGGGCTATCAAGAGACCCAGTACTTC
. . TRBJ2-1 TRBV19 CASSAQNEQFF TGTGCCAGTAGTGCCCAGAATGAGCAGTTCTTC
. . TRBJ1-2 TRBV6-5 CASSRQGSMGYTF TGTGCCAGCAGTCGCCAGGGGAGCATGGGCTACACCTTC
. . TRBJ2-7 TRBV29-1 CSVPGRYEQYF TGCAGCGTCCCCGGTCGCTACGAGCAGTACTTC
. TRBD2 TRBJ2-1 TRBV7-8 CASSLGRERYNEQFF TGTGCCAGCAGCTTAGGGCGGGAGAGGTACAATGAGCAGTTCTTC
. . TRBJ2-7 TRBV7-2 CASTDRAYEQYF TGTGCCAGCACCGACCGCGCCTACGAGCAGTACTTC
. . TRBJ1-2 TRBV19 CASSIAQDYGYTF TGTGCCAGTAGTATAGCCCAGGACTATGGCTACACCTTC
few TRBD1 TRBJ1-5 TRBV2 CASRAEGARNQPQHF TGTGCCAGCAGGGCGGAGGGGGCTCGCAATCAGCCCCAGCATTTT
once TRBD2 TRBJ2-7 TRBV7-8 CASSSASGSSYEQYF TGTGCCAGCAGCTCTGCTAGCGGGAGTAGCTACGAGCAGTACTTC
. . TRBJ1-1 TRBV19 CASKGTVNTEAFF TGTGCCAGTAAGGGGACGGTGAACACTGAAGCTTTCTTT
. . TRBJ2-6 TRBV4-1 CASSLHGGSLLSGANVLTF TGCGCCAGCAGCCTCCACGGGGGATCCCTCCTCTCTGGGGCCAACGTCCTGACTTTC
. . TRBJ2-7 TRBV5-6 CASSIDRDSYEQYF TGTGCCAGCAGCATCGACAGAGATTCCTACGAGCAGTACTTC
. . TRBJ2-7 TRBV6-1 CASSEPVYEQYF TGTGCCAGCAGTGAACCGGTCTACGAGCAGTACTTC
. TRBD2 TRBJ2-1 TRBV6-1 CASKLGLALYNEQFF TGTGCCAGCAAATTGGGACTAGCCCTCTACAATGAGCAGTTCTTC
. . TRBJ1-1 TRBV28 CASRVATEGSTEAFF TGTGCCAGCAGAGTCGCCACGGAGGGGAGCACTGAAGCTTTCTTT
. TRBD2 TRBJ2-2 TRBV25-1 CASSRASGNTGELFF TGTGCCAGCAGCCGGGCTAGCGGGAACACCGGGGAGCTGTTTTTT
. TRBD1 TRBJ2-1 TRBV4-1 CASRSGQGEQFF TGCGCCAGCAGGTCGGGACAGGGTGAGCAGTTCTTC